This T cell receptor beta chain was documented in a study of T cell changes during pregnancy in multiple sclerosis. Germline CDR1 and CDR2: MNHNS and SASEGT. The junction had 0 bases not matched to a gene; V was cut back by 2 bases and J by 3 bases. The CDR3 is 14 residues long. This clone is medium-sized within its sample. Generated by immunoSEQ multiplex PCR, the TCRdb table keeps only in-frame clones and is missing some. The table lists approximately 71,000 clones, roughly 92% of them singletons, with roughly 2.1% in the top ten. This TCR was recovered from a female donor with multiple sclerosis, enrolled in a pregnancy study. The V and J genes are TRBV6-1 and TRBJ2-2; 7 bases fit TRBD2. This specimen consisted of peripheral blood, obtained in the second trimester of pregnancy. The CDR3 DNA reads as TGTGCCAGCAGTGAACTAGCGGACACCGGGGAGCTGTTTTTT. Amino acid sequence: CASSELADTGELFF.